Below, one T cell receptor (beta chain) is given with its context. This CDR3 region has 15 residues. V was shortened by 4 bases and J by 3 bases, with 13 bases between the two germline ends. Germline V gene data show CDR1 as SGHRS and CDR2 as YFSETQ. The sample is drawn from a study of shared clonotypes between healthy human individuals. The naive CD8 fraction comprised CD45RO-negative cells positively selected for CCR7 and excluded terminally differentiated effector memory CD45RA+ cells. Profiling relied on immunoSEQ multiplex PCR, and the TCRdb table lists in-frame clones only, not all of them. The sample includes almost 700,000 clones, roughly 94% of them seen just once.

V gene TRBV5-1 combines with J gene TRBJ2-2, with D unclear. Sequencing input: naive CD8+ T cells sorted from blood. This sequence was found in a man aged 30-40 years in good health. CDR3 in DNA: TGCGCCAGCAGCCCCCAGTGGCCTGACACCGGGGAGCTGTTTTTT. It encodes CASSPQWPDTGELFF.